The entry below describes one TCR beta chain. The sample comes from a study of blood T cell repertoires in COVID-19. Study-wide background: Some COVID-19 samples were acute and others convalescent; all came from the United States, Italy and Spain. PBMCs, B-cell-depleted T cells, or T cells provided the cDNA or gDNA that made up the material.

Original handling: Amplification of reference gene primers was used by the study to estimate nucleated cell counts. The method was immunoSEQ multiplex PCR; TCRdb's version includes in-frame clones alone and lacks a portion of them. Clone size and V and J calls were adopted from that table, with D and trimming inferred from the DNA. The sample has about 260,000 clones, 87% seen once; the top ten hold roughly 1.6%. Between the trimmed V and J ends, which lost 0 bases and 5 bases, there was a span of 8 bases. The CDR3 length is 13 residues. In germline, CDR1 is SGHNT, CDR2 YYREEE (reference sequence). This receptor was identified in a woman aged 40-49 years who had recovered from COVID-19. The sample consisted of peripheral blood. The chain links TRBV5-4 to TRBJ1-1; tentative D call: TRBD1 (5 bases). The CDR3 DNA reads TGTGCCAGCAGCTTGGGGGGGGTAACTGAAGCTTTCTTT. Amino acid sequence: CASSLGGVTEAFF.